This TCR beta chain was identified during a study of cytomegalovirus exposure and HLA in healthy donors. The CDR3 runs 13 residues. Germline V CDR1 and CDR2: SQVTM, ANQGSEA. The V gene lost 0 bases and the J gene lost 2 bases, with 7 bases spanning the gap. With 60 Vbeta and 13 Jbeta primers, the PCR was carried out. The table came from immunoSEQ multiplex PCR; TCRdb's copy has only in-frame clones and leaves some out. Among about 150,000 clones, 65% to 90% were seen once, and the ten largest hold under 2%. In regard to this clone: As yet, its antigen is unknown.

Study-wide results and limits: Rarity held for most TCR sequences, but there were some public TCRs that occurred in many donors. TCR beta chain V- and J-gene trimming was linked, in a later analysis, to a missense variant in DCLRE1C.

The receptor's source is a young woman in good health and CMV-seronegative. J is TRBJ1-2 and V is TRBV29-1; no clear D gene. The sequenced sample was PBMCs. As DNA, the CDR3 is TGCAGCGTTGAAGAAGCAATAAACTATGGCTACACCTTC. Amino acids: CSVEEAINYGYTF.